Listed below are T cell receptor beta chains from one sample, sequenced in a study of blood T cell repertoires in COVID-19. Here immunoSEQ multiplex PCR was the method, and the copy in TCRdb shows in-frame clones only, minus some. The table shows about 400,000 clones, with roughly nine tenths occurring only once. The sequenced material came from peripheral blood. The receptor set was obtained from a man aged 40-50 years with acute or convalescent COVID-19. CDR3s include the opening cysteine and the closing phenylalanine or tryptophan. D genes are given only for firm matches. Size is omitted from some rows. Given values are once, few, many or a class for expanded clones.

d_gene | abundance | j_gene | v_gene | CDR3nt | CDR3aa
- | - | TRBJ1-1 | TRBV27 | TGTGCCAGCAGTTACCTTTTCCGTGTTGGGGACAAAGGAACTGAAGCTTTCTTT | CASSYLFRVGDKGTEAFF
TRBD1 | - | TRBJ2-3 | TRBV3-1/TRBV3-2 | TGTGCCAGCAGCCACTCTCGGGACAGGGGTTGGACAGATACGCAGTATTTT | CASSHSRDRGWTDTQYF
TRBD1 | - | TRBJ1-1 | TRBV28 | TGTGCCAGCAGTCTCGGACAGGGGGCAGCTGAAGCTTTCTTT | CASSLGQGAAEAFF
- | - | TRBJ2-2 | TRBV5-4 | TGTGCCAGCAGCCGGGACAAACTCACCGGGGAGCTGTTTTTT | CASSRDKLTGELFF
- | - | TRBJ1-2 | TRBV7-9 | TGTGCCAGCAGCTTGGACACCAACTATGGCTACACCTTC | CASSLDTNYGYTF
TRBD1 | once | TRBJ2-6 | TRBV18 | TGTGCCAGCTCACCCGGGACAGGGGAAAGAGGGGCCAACGTCCTGACTTTC | CASSPGTGERGANVLTF
- | once | TRBJ1-1 | TRBV28 | TGTGCCAGCAGTTTTAGGGGGAGTTGGACTGAAGCTTTCTTT | CASSFRGSWTEAFF
- | - | TRBJ1-1 | TRBV27 | TGTGCCAGCAGTTATGGGGGGAAAGCTGAAGCTTTCTTT | CASSYGGKAEAFF
- | - | TRBJ2-1 | TRBV9 | TGTGCCAGCAGCGTAAATCTCCGGGGGGCCCCCAATGAGCAGTTCTTC | CASSVNLRGAPNEQFF
- | - | TRBJ2-5 | TRBV7-2 | TGTGCCAGCAGCTTAGGGCCGGTAGTGACTGGAGAGACCCAGTACTTC | CASSLGPVVTGETQYF
TRBD1 | - | TRBJ1-2 | TRBV5-4 | TGTGCCAGCAGCCTACAGGGGTATTATGGCTACACCTTC | CASSLQGYYGYTF
- | - | TRBJ2-5 | TRBV6-2/TRBV6-3 | TGTGCCAGCAGTTACTCGTTCCTAACGAACTTC | CASSYSFLTNF
- | once | TRBJ1-4 | TRBV30 | TGTGCCTGGAGGAACAGACAGCGAGGAAAACTGTTTTTT | CAWRNRQRGKLFF
TRBD2 | once | TRBJ2-1 | TRBV10-3 | TGTGCCATCAGTCCCGAGCGGGGGGGCTACAATGAGCAGTTCTTC | CAISPERGGYNEQFF
- | - | TRBJ1-3 | TRBV7-5 | TGTGCCTCCTACAGGGACAGGGGCTTACTCAGCTCTGGAAACACCATATATTTT | CASYRDRGLLSSGNTIYF
TRBD1 | - | TRBJ2-5 | TRBV19 | TGTGCCAGTAGTACGGGACAGGGGGAGAAACAAGAGACCCAGTACTTC | CASSTGQGEKQETQYF
TRBD2 | - | TRBJ2-2 | TRBV14 | TGTGCCAGCAGCCAAGTTAGCGGGCACACCGGGGAGCTGTTTTTT | CASSQVSGHTGELFF
TRBD1 | - | TRBJ1-2 | TRBV3-1/TRBV3-2 | TGTGCCAGCAGCCAACAGGGACAGGCTGGCTACACCTTC | CASSQQGQAGYTF
TRBD1 | - | TRBJ2-3 | TRBV5-6 | TGTGCCAGCAGCTGGAAAGGACAGGGCACAGATACGCAGTATTTT | CASSWKGQGTDTQYF
TRBD1 | - | TRBJ1-6 | TRBV5-1 | TGCGCCAGCAGCCCGCGCCAGGGGGAATCGGCCCTCCACTTT | CASSPRQGESALHF
TRBD2 | - | TRBJ2-1 | TRBV6-5 | TGTGCCAGCACAAGACTAGCGGGGGGATACAATGAGCAGTTCTTC | CASTRLAGGYNEQFF
- | - | TRBJ2-2 | TRBV6-6 | TGTGCCAGCGCTCGCGCGAACACCGGGGAGCTGTTTTTT | CASARANTGELFF
TRBD1 | - | TRBJ2-5 | TRBV7-6 | TGTGCCAGCAGCTTAATCGACAGGGTAGAGACCCAGTACTTC | CASSLIDRVETQYF
TRBD1 | few | TRBJ1-2 | TRBV2 | TGTGCCAGCCGTACAGGGGGGTATGGCTACACCTTC | CASRTGGYGYTF
- | - | TRBJ2-7 | TRBV28 | TGTGCCAGCACGGAGACGCTGAGCTCCTACGAGCAGTACTTC | CASTETLSSYEQYF
TRBD1 | once | TRBJ1-5 | TRBV19 | TGTGCCAGTAGTGTACAGGGGCGGTTGAACAATCAGCCCCAGCATTTT | CASSVQGRLNNQPQHF
TRBD2 | - | TRBJ2-3 | TRBV15 | TGTGCCACCATAAGCGGGGGGTACACAGATACGCAGTATTTT | CATISGGYTDTQYF
- | - | TRBJ2-5 | TRBV29-1 | TGCAGCGTTGAATTCCCAGGGAGGTGGAAGGAGACCCAGTACTTC | CSVEFPGRWKETQYF
- | - | TRBJ2-1 | TRBV27 | TGTGCCAGCAGTCCGGACTTCAACTCCTACAATGAGCAGTTCTTC | CASSPDFNSYNEQFF
- | once | TRBJ1-2 | TRBV6-5 | TGTGCCAGCAGTTCCCGGTCATATGGCTACACCTTC | CASSSRSYGYTF
TRBD1 | - | TRBJ1-5 | TRBV2 | TGTGCCAGCAAGTCAGGAACAGGGGGGGGCAATCAGCCCCAGCATTTT | CASKSGTGGGNQPQHF
TRBD1 | - | TRBJ1-3 | TRBV6-6 | TGTGCCAGCAGACTTACAGGGGGCCCTGGAAACACCATATATTTT | CASRLTGGPGNTIYF
- | - | TRBJ1-3 | TRBV7-9 | TGTGCCAACCTGCAGGTTCCTTCTGGAAACACCATATATTTT | CANLQVPSGNTIYF
- | - | TRBJ1-5 | TRBV6-5 | TGTGCCAGCAGTTACGATGGCCAGGCTCAGCCCCAGCATTTT | CASSYDGQAQPQHF
- | - | TRBJ1-4 | TRBV5-1 | TGCGCCAGCAGCTTGGCCTCGGCGGAAGGTGAAAAACTGTTTTTT | CASSLASAEGEKLFF
- | once | TRBJ2-7 | TRBV5-6 | TGTGCCAGCAGCTCTACCCGGCAGCGGGTGAGCTACGAGCAGTACTTC | CASSSTRQRVSYEQYF
- | - | TRBJ1-1 | TRBV6-5 | TGTGCCAGCAATGGCAGGGATAACACTGAAGCTTTCTTT | CASNGRDNTEAFF
TRBD2 | - | TRBJ2-3 | TRBV4-1 | TGCGCCAGCAGCCAAGACGAGCGGGGGGGCGGTAGTGCAGATACGCAGTATTTT | CASSQDERGGGSADTQYF
- | - | TRBJ1-6 | TRBV10-3 | TGTGCCATCAGTGAGGTTAGCTATAATTCACCCCTCCACTTT | CAISEVSYNSPLHF
- | - | TRBJ2-3 | TRBV28 | TGTGCCAGCAGTTTGGAAGTCGGGGGGCTTAGCACAGATACGCAGTATTTT | CASSLEVGGLSTDTQYF
TRBD1 | - | TRBJ2-5 | TRBV6-4 | TGTGCCAGCAGTGTGGCAGGGGGAGAGACCCAGTACTTC | CASSVAGGETQYF
TRBD1 | - | TRBJ1-4 | TRBV9 | TGTGCCAGCAGCCGGGGTGTGGGACAGGGGGCAGAAAAACTGTTTTTT | CASSRGVGQGAEKLFF
- | - | TRBJ2-3 | TRBV15 | TGTGCCACCAGCAGAGACTCCTGGTCGGGCACAGATACGCAGTATTTT | CATSRDSWSGTDTQYF
TRBD2 | - | TRBJ2-1 | TRBV4-2 | TGTGCCAGCAGCCAGAGCCGACTAGCGGGGGGCGAGGATGAGCAGTTCTTC | CASSQSRLAGGEDEQFF
- | - | TRBJ2-3 | TRBV29-1 | TGCAGCGTGGACTACGGGGGGCCTCCTCGCACAGATACGCAGTATTTT | CSVDYGGPPRTDTQYF
- | - | TRBJ2-7 | TRBV2 | TGTGCCAGCAGTGGACGGAGGGAATACTACGAGCAGTACTTC | CASSGRREYYEQYF
- | - | TRBJ1-4 | TRBV4-2 | TGTGCCAGCAGCCAAGATCTAGGGCAGGGGCAGGAAAAACTGTTTTTT | CASSQDLGQGQEKLFF
- | - | TRBJ2-5 | TRBV18 | TGTGCCAGCTCACCAACCAGATCCCAAGAGACCCAGTACTTC | CASSPTRSQETQYF
- | - | TRBJ1-1 | TRBV11-3 | TGTGCCAGCAGCCCAAGGGGGGGGAATGAAGCTTTCTTT | CASSPRGGNEAFF
- | - | TRBJ1-5 | TRBV28 | TGTGCCAGCAGTGGACGACAGTATAGCAATCAGCCCCAGCATTTT | CASSGRQYSNQPQHF
- | - | TRBJ1-3 | TRBV28 | TGTGCCAGCCGGGACGGGAGCTCTGGAAACACCATATATTTT | CASRDGSSGNTIYF
TRBD2 | - | TRBJ2-5 | TRBV5-1 | TGCGCCAGCAGCTTCGAGCGGGGCCAGGGAGAGGAGACCCAGTACTTC | CASSFERGQGEETQYF
- | once | TRBJ1-5 | TRBV28 | TGTGCCAGCCAACACACCCCGTTCGGAGCCCAGCCCCAGCATTTT | CASQHTPFGAQPQHF
- | - | TRBJ2-2 | TRBV7-3 | TGTGCCAGCAGCTTGGGGGCAGGGACGAACACCGGGGAGCTGTTTTTT | CASSLGAGTNTGELFF
TRBD1 | - | TRBJ1-1 | TRBV28 | TGTGCCAGCAGTTTAACAGGGGGGAACACTGAAGCTTTCTTT | CASSLTGGNTEAFF
TRBD1 | - | TRBJ2-6 | TRBV13 | TGTGCCAGCGGAGCCGGGACAGGCGTCTCTGGGGCCAACGTCCTGACTTTC | CASGAGTGVSGANVLTF
TRBD1 | - | TRBJ2-2 | TRBV4-3 | TGCGCCAGCAGCCAAGATCAGCGGTTTGGGGACAGGGTGAACACCGGGGAGCTGTTTTTT | CASSQDQRFGDRVNTGELFF
- | - | TRBJ1-1 | TRBV5-1 | TGCGCCAGCAGCGGAGAGAACCTGGGAGACACTGAAGCTTTCTTT | CASSGENLGDTEAFF
TRBD2 | - | TRBJ2-7 | TRBV4-2 | TGTGCCAGCAGACGAACTAGCGGGAGTTACGAGCAGTACTTC | CASRRTSGSYEQYF